This T cell receptor beta chain was identified in a study of beta chain features in type 1 diabetes. Findings of the study overall: Short templates might get an advantage during PCR, and this would be equal in patients and controls. Type 1 diabetes patients showed a moderate but significant shortening of TCRB CDR3s in all four CD4+ subsets.

There are a few counts of this clone. Its matching antigen is unknown. Expressed TCRB transcripts got sequenced, as all isolated RNA was reverse transcribed. Measured with immunoSEQ multiplex PCR; TCRdb has only the in-frame clones, and not every one. This table has 150,000 or so clones, over 8% appearing once. Only one heparinised blood draw was taken per donor, and its volume averaged about 120 mL. The sequencing input was central memory CD4+ T cells from blood. The source of this sequence is a middle-aged woman in good health.

DNA for the CDR3: TGTGCCAGCACCATTCCGGGACAGGGGAACAATGAGCAGTTCTTC. Residues: CASTIPGQGNNEQFF. The chain joins TRBV27 to TRBJ2-1; TRBD1 agrees at 10 bases. Unmatched junction bases numbered 8, after V lost 7 bases and J lost 5 bases. This CDR3 is 15 amino acids long. From germline, CDR1 is MNHEY and CDR2 SMNVEV (reference sequence).